A selection of T cell receptor beta chains follows, all from one sample in a study of T-cell reconstitution after alpha-beta-depleted transplantation in children. TCRdb re-called the PCR reads through MiXCR, storing one row per CDR3 protein. The sample lists roughly 250,000 distinct CDR3 sequences, roughly 8.2% occurring once. This specimen was PBMCs, mostly from graft donor cells, taken 180 days after TCRalphabeta/CD19-depleted stem cell transplant. These receptors were collected from a male patient between 10 and 17 years old who had a stem cell transplant for acute lymphoblastic leukemia, so the T cells may come from the graft donor. Each CDR3 is given with its conserved first and last residue. Each record gives: V gene, D gene, clone size, CDR3 length, J gene, CDR3 protein, CDR3 DNA. A D gene is named only where the DNA matches it firmly. Only some rows state a clone size, as once, few, many or a class for expanded clones.

v_call: TRBV7-8
d_call: TRBD1
clone_size: many
cdr3_length: 16
j_call: TRBJ2-7
cdr3_aa: CASSLMPGQGAYEQYF
cdr3_nt: TGTGCCAGCAGCTTAATGCCGGGACAGGGCGCCTACGAGCAGTACTTC

v_call: TRBV12-3/TRBV12-4
d_call: -
clone_size: many
cdr3_length: 12
j_call: TRBJ2-4
cdr3_aa: CASTASKNIQYF
cdr3_nt: TGTGCCAGCACCGCGTCAAAAAACATTCAGTACTTC

v_call: TRBV27
d_call: -
clone_size: many
cdr3_length: 15
j_call: TRBJ1-4
cdr3_aa: CASARGRVTNEKLFF
cdr3_nt: TGTGCCAGCGCGAGAGGGCGAGTAACTAATGAAAAACTGTTTTTT

v_call: TRBV10-2
d_call: -
clone_size: many
cdr3_length: 15
j_call: TRBJ2-5
cdr3_aa: CASSEPESFQETQYF
cdr3_nt: TGCGCCAGCAGTGAGCCAGAGAGCTTCCAAGAGACCCAGTACTTC

v_call: TRBV15
d_call: -
clone_size: many
cdr3_length: 15
j_call: TRBJ2-3
cdr3_aa: CATSIQRGRTDTQYF
cdr3_nt: TGTGCCACCAGCATTCAAAGGGGACGCACAGATACGCAGTATTTT

v_call: TRBV7-3
d_call: TRBD1
clone_size: many
cdr3_length: 14
j_call: TRBJ1-1
cdr3_aa: CASSYAGTGAPAFF
cdr3_nt: TGTGCCAGCAGCTATGCCGGGACAGGCGCGCCCGCTTTCTTT

v_call: TRBV12-3/TRBV12-4
d_call: TRBD2
clone_size: many
cdr3_length: 17
j_call: TRBJ2-2
cdr3_aa: CASSLWLAGGFTGELFF
cdr3_nt: TGTGCCAGCAGTTTATGGCTAGCGGGGGGGTTCACCGGGGAGCTGTTTTTT

v_call: TRBV5-6
d_call: -
clone_size: many
cdr3_length: 12
j_call: TRBJ1-1
cdr3_aa: CASSLERFEAFF
cdr3_nt: TGTGCCAGCAGCTTGGAGAGGTTTGAAGCTTTCTTT

v_call: TRBV29-1
d_call: -
clone_size: many
cdr3_length: 12
j_call: TRBJ2-7
cdr3_aa: CSVTGYSYEQYF
cdr3_nt: TGCAGCGTCACAGGATACTCCTACGAGCAGTACTTC

v_call: TRBV7-9
d_call: TRBD2
clone_size: few
cdr3_length: 15
j_call: TRBJ2-7
cdr3_aa: CASSPPWTSSYEQYF
cdr3_nt: TGTGCCAGCAGCCCCCCATGGACTAGCAGCTACGAGCAGTACTTC

v_call: TRBV18
d_call: -
clone_size: many
cdr3_length: 13
j_call: TRBJ2-3
cdr3_aa: CASSPTRVDTQYF
cdr3_nt: TGTGCCAGCTCACCGACCCGGGTGGATACGCAGTATTTT

v_call: TRBV9
d_call: TRBD2
clone_size: many
cdr3_length: 15
j_call: TRBJ2-3
cdr3_aa: CASSVGGGSTDTQYF
cdr3_nt: TGTGCCAGCAGCGTAGGCGGGGGGAGCACAGATACGCAGTATTTT

v_call: TRBV7-8
d_call: TRBD2
clone_size: many
cdr3_length: 11
j_call: TRBJ2-1
cdr3_aa: CASSSGLAGFF
cdr3_nt: TGTGCCAGCAGCTCCGGACTAGCGGGGTTCTTC

v_call: TRBV7-3
d_call: TRBD1
clone_size: many
cdr3_length: 14
j_call: TRBJ2-2
cdr3_aa: CASSSWTGAGELFF
cdr3_nt: TGTGCCAGCAGCTCGTGGACAGGGGCCGGGGAGCTGTTTTTT

v_call: TRBV21-1
d_call: -
clone_size: many
cdr3_length: 19
j_call: TRBJ1-1
cdr3_aa: CASSKVRNVQGGWNTEAFF
cdr3_nt: TGTGCCAGCAGCAAAGTCCGCAATGTACAGGGAGGTTGGAACACTGAAGCTTTCTTT

v_call: TRBV27
d_call: -
clone_size: many
cdr3_length: 14
j_call: TRBJ1-1
cdr3_aa: CASSTGGMNTEAFF
cdr3_nt: TGTGCCAGCAGCACGGGGGGGATGAACACTGAAGCTTTCTTT

v_call: TRBV7-8
d_call: TRBD2
clone_size: many
cdr3_length: 15
j_call: TRBJ2-3
cdr3_aa: CASSFSGRAEDTQYF
cdr3_nt: TGTGCCAGCAGCTTTAGCGGGAGGGCCGAAGATACGCAGTATTTT

v_call: TRBV12-3/TRBV12-4
d_call: -
clone_size: many
cdr3_length: 16
j_call: TRBJ2-2
cdr3_aa: CASRFDSQSNTGELFF
cdr3_nt: TGTGCCAGCAGATTTGACTCGCAGTCGAACACCGGGGAGCTGTTTTTT

v_call: TRBV19
d_call: -
clone_size: -
cdr3_length: 14
j_call: TRBJ2-7
cdr3_aa: CASSIDYPAYEQYF
cdr3_nt: TGTGCCAGTAGTATAGACTATCCAGCCTACGAGCAGTACTTC

v_call: TRBV5-1
d_call: -
clone_size: many
cdr3_length: 12
j_call: TRBJ1-2
cdr3_aa: CASSLDRTSYTF
cdr3_nt: TGCGCCAGCAGCTTGGACAGGACAAGCTACACCTTC

v_call: TRBV20-1
d_call: TRBD1
clone_size: many
cdr3_length: 13
j_call: TRBJ2-7
cdr3_aa: CSARGTGGYEQYF
cdr3_nt: TGCAGTGCCAGGGGGACAGGAGGTTACGAGCAGTACTTC

v_call: TRBV6-1
d_call: -
clone_size: many
cdr3_length: 11
j_call: TRBJ1-6
cdr3_aa: CASSANSPLHF
cdr3_nt: TGTGCCAGCAGTGCAAATTCACCCCTCCACTTT

v_call: TRBV5-6
d_call: -
clone_size: many
cdr3_length: 14
j_call: TRBJ1-1
cdr3_aa: CASSLLEPNTEAFF
cdr3_nt: TGTGCCAGCAGCTTGCTGGAGCCGAACACTGAAGCTTTCTTT

v_call: TRBV6-4
d_call: -
clone_size: many
cdr3_length: 13
j_call: TRBJ1-1
cdr3_aa: CASSVQPNTEAFF
cdr3_nt: TGTGCCAGCAGTGTACAGCCGAACACTGAAGCTTTCTTT

v_call: TRBV5-1
d_call: -
clone_size: many
cdr3_length: 17
j_call: TRBJ2-1
cdr3_aa: CASSLVTRGVLINEQFF
cdr3_nt: TGCGCCAGCAGCTTGGTCACTCGTGGTGTGCTTATCAATGAGCAGTTCTTC

v_call: TRBV6-2/TRBV6-3
d_call: -
clone_size: many
cdr3_length: 13
j_call: TRBJ2-7
cdr3_aa: CASSYSPHYEQYF
cdr3_nt: TGTGCCAGCAGTTACTCACCGCACTACGAGCAGTACTTC

v_call: TRBV9
d_call: TRBD1
clone_size: many
cdr3_length: 16
j_call: TRBJ2-1
cdr3_aa: CASSVANRGTYNEQFF
cdr3_nt: TGTGCCAGCAGCGTAGCTAACAGGGGTACCTACAATGAGCAGTTCTTC

v_call: TRBV6-5
d_call: -
clone_size: -
cdr3_length: 15
j_call: TRBJ1-2
cdr3_aa: CASSYSSTPSYGYTF
cdr3_nt: TGTGCCAGCAGTTACTCGTCGACTCCGAGCTATGGCTACACCTTC

v_call: TRBV7-2
d_call: TRBD2
clone_size: few
cdr3_length: 16
j_call: TRBJ2-3
cdr3_aa: CASSLAPSGGAYTQYF
cdr3_nt: TGTGCCAGCAGCTTAGCACCTAGCGGGGGGGCATATACGCAGTATTTT

v_call: TRBV5-6
d_call: -
clone_size: few
cdr3_length: 16
j_call: TRBJ2-3
cdr3_aa: CASSFFLHGPGDTQYF
cdr3_nt: TGTGCCAGCAGCTTTTTTTTACACGGGCCGGGGGATACGCAGTATTTT

v_call: TRBV19
d_call: -
clone_size: -
cdr3_length: 14
j_call: TRBJ1-3
cdr3_aa: CASTPSAGRNTIYF
cdr3_nt: TGTGCCAGTACCCCCAGCGCGGGGAGAAACACCATATATTTT

v_call: TRBV27
d_call: TRBD1
clone_size: many
cdr3_length: 15
j_call: TRBJ1-1
cdr3_aa: CASSFQGALNTEAFF
cdr3_nt: TGTGCCAGCAGTTTCCAGGGGGCTTTAAACACTGAAGCTTTCTTT

v_call: TRBV6-5
d_call: TRBD1
clone_size: many
cdr3_length: 14
j_call: TRBJ2-7
cdr3_aa: CASSSRGPSYEQYF
cdr3_nt: TGTGCCAGCAGTTCCAGGGGGCCCTCCTACGAGCAGTACTTC

v_call: TRBV20-1
d_call: TRBD2
clone_size: many
cdr3_length: 13
j_call: TRBJ2-1
cdr3_aa: CSALAGAYNEQFF
cdr3_nt: TGCAGTGCCCTAGCGGGAGCCTACAATGAGCAGTTCTTC

v_call: TRBV10-3
d_call: TRBD1
clone_size: many
cdr3_length: 14
j_call: TRBJ2-3
cdr3_aa: CAITTGDPFNTQYF
cdr3_nt: TGTGCCATCACGACAGGGGACCCCTTCAATACGCAGTATTTT

v_call: TRBV3-1
d_call: -
clone_size: many
cdr3_length: 13
j_call: TRBJ1-1
cdr3_aa: CASSQVWSAEAFF
cdr3_nt: TGTGCCAGCAGCCAAGTCTGGAGTGCTGAAGCTTTCTTT

v_call: TRBV10-3
d_call: -
clone_size: many
cdr3_length: 13
j_call: TRBJ1-5
cdr3_aa: CAITQGEGQPQHF
cdr3_nt: TGTGCCATAACTCAGGGAGAAGGACAGCCCCAGCATTTT

v_call: TRBV7-2
d_call: -
clone_size: -
cdr3_length: 15
j_call: TRBJ2-3
cdr3_aa: CASSLEARGFDTQYF
cdr3_nt: TGTGCCAGCAGCTTAGAGGCTAGGGGCTTTGATACGCAGTATTTT

v_call: TRBV13
d_call: -
clone_size: many
cdr3_length: 14
j_call: TRBJ2-3
cdr3_aa: CASSLGASDHTQYF
cdr3_nt: TGTGCCAGCAGCTTAGGGGCTAGCGATCATACGCAGTATTTT

v_call: TRBV3-1
d_call: TRBD2
clone_size: many
cdr3_length: 15
j_call: TRBJ2-5
cdr3_aa: CASSQYREGQETQYF
cdr3_nt: TGTGCCAGCAGCCAATACCGGGAGGGGCAAGAGACCCAGTACTTC

v_call: TRBV4-3
d_call: -
clone_size: many
cdr3_length: 18
j_call: TRBJ2-3
cdr3_aa: CASSQDPHGGSHSDTQYF
cdr3_nt: TGCGCCAGCAGCCAAGACCCCCACGGGGGTTCTCATTCGGATACGCAGTATTTT

v_call: TRBV6-5
d_call: -
clone_size: many
cdr3_length: 15
j_call: TRBJ1-5
cdr3_aa: CASSPSGESNQPQHF
cdr3_nt: TGTGCCAGCAGTCCGTCAGGGGAAAGCAATCAGCCCCAGCATTTT

v_call: TRBV12-3/TRBV12-4
d_call: TRBD1
clone_size: many
cdr3_length: 14
j_call: TRBJ2-7
cdr3_aa: CASRGQGTGYEQYF
cdr3_nt: TGTGCCAGCAGGGGCCAGGGGACAGGCTACGAGCAGTACTTC

v_call: TRBV7-2
d_call: TRBD2
clone_size: many
cdr3_length: 16
j_call: TRBJ2-3
cdr3_aa: CASSLGLAGLGDTQYF
cdr3_nt: TGTGCCAGCAGCTTAGGACTAGCGGGCCTTGGAGATACGCAGTATTTT

v_call: TRBV28
d_call: -
clone_size: many
cdr3_length: 14
j_call: TRBJ1-2
cdr3_aa: CASSLPDRREGYTF
cdr3_nt: TGTGCCAGCAGTTTACCGGACAGAAGAGAAGGCTACACCTTC

v_call: TRBV12-3/TRBV12-4
d_call: -
clone_size: many
cdr3_length: 13
j_call: TRBJ1-5
cdr3_aa: CASSLWHAQPQHF
cdr3_nt: TGTGCCAGCAGTTTATGGCATGCTCAGCCCCAGCATTTT

v_call: TRBV5-1
d_call: TRBD2
clone_size: many
cdr3_length: 16
j_call: TRBJ2-3
cdr3_aa: CASSRSTSGPTDTQYF
cdr3_nt: TGCGCCAGCAGCCGTTCGACTAGCGGCCCCACAGATACGCAGTATTTT

v_call: TRBV6-5
d_call: -
clone_size: few
cdr3_length: 13
j_call: TRBJ1-2
cdr3_aa: CASSYWGLYGYTF
cdr3_nt: TGTGCCAGCAGTTACTGGGGGCTCTATGGCTACACCTTC

v_call: TRBV10-3
d_call: -
clone_size: many
cdr3_length: 14
j_call: TRBJ2-3
cdr3_aa: CAISDASLGDTQYF
cdr3_nt: TGTGCCATCAGTGATGCTAGCTTGGGTGATACGCAGTATTTT

v_call: TRBV5-1
d_call: -
clone_size: many
cdr3_length: 16
j_call: TRBJ2-2
cdr3_aa: CASSPRGPANTGELFF
cdr3_nt: TGCGCCAGCAGCCCCAGGGGCCCCGCGAACACCGGGGAGCTGTTTTTT

v_call: TRBV18
d_call: -
clone_size: few
cdr3_length: 16
j_call: TRBJ1-1
cdr3_aa: CASSPALISTDTEAFF
cdr3_nt: TGTGCCAGCTCACCCGCCCTGATCAGTACGGACACTGAAGCTTTCTTT

v_call: TRBV7-2
d_call: -
clone_size: many
cdr3_length: 15
j_call: TRBJ2-3
cdr3_aa: CASSFRGSSTDTQYF
cdr3_nt: TGTGCCAGCAGCTTTAGGGGGTCTAGCACAGATACGCAGTATTTT

v_call: TRBV4-2
d_call: TRBD1
clone_size: many
cdr3_length: 20
j_call: TRBJ1-4
cdr3_aa: CASSQEPGTGGRTTNEKLFF
cdr3_nt: TGTGCCAGCAGCCAAGAGCCCGGGACAGGGGGCCGAACAACTAATGAAAAACTGTTTTTT

v_call: TRBV5-1
d_call: -
clone_size: many
cdr3_length: 14
j_call: TRBJ2-2
cdr3_aa: CASSLPSAGGELFF
cdr3_nt: TGCGCCAGCAGCCTCCCTAGCGCAGGCGGGGAGCTGTTTTTT

v_call: TRBV29-1
d_call: -
clone_size: many
cdr3_length: 13
j_call: TRBJ2-2
cdr3_aa: CSVSGPPLGELFF
cdr3_nt: TGCAGCGTTTCCGGACCCCCGCTCGGGGAGCTGTTTTTT